A selection of T cell receptor beta chains follows, all from one sample in a study of beta chain features in type 1 diabetes. Repertoires were generated with immunoSEQ multiplex PCR, while TCRdb's copy carries only in-frame clones and drops some. The sample lists about 640,000 clones, 12% occurring once. The sample was naive CD4+ T cells from blood. These receptors all come from a man aged 30 to 45 with type 1 diabetes. CDR3s include the opening cysteine and the closing phenylalanine or tryptophan. The order of the fields is CDR3 protein, CDR3 DNA, V gene, D gene, J gene, clone size. The D gene is left open where the match is weak. The size of a clone is reported for some rows only, either as once, few or many, or as a class for expanded clones.

CASSQLTSGGQETQYF	TGCGCCAGCAGTCAATTGACTAGCGGGGGACAAGAGACCCAGTACTTC	TRBV23-1	TRBD2	TRBJ2-5	few
CASSPGQGSNQPQHF	TGTGCCAGCTCACCAGGACAGGGGTCAAATCAGCCCCAGCATTTT	TRBV18	TRBD1	TRBJ1-5	few
CASSFRGNGYTF	TGTGCCAGCAGCTTTCGCGGTAATGGCTACACCTTC	TRBV7-8	NA	TRBJ1-2	NA
CASSPVGEKLFF	TGTGCCAGCAGCCCGGTGGGGGAAAAACTGTTTTTT	TRBV6-5	NA	TRBJ1-4	few
CSAGVAGQPQHF	TGCAGCGCCGGGGTAGCGGGACAGCCCCAGCATTTT	TRBV29-1	NA	TRBJ1-5	NA
CASSNRGNNEQFF	TGTGCCAGCAGTAATCGCGGAAACAATGAGCAGTTCTTC	TRBV27	NA	TRBJ2-1	NA
CASSSRTGLKELFF	TGTGCCAGCAGCTCGCGTACGGGCCTCAAAGAACTGTTTTTT	TRBV5-4	NA	TRBJ1-4	NA
CASSPIGLAGGLYNEQFF	TGTGCCAGCAGCCCCATCGGACTAGCGGGGGGGCTCTACAATGAGCAGTTCTTC	TRBV7-3	TRBD2	TRBJ2-1	NA
CASSVDRGTDTQYF	TGCGCCAGCAGTGTGGACAGGGGCACAGATACGCAGTATTTT	TRBV5-1	TRBD1	TRBJ2-3	NA
CASSATGVEKLFF	TGTGCCAGCAGCGCCACAGGGGTCGAAAAACTGTTTTTT	TRBV9	TRBD1	TRBJ1-4	few
CASSDGQSYEQYF	TGTGCCAGCAGTGATGGACAGTCCTACGAGCAGTACTTC	TRBV25-1	NA	TRBJ2-7	few
CASSQGLAGGQKETQYF	TGTGCCAGCAGCCAAGGCCTAGCGGGGGGGCAGAAAGAGACCCAGTACTTC	TRBV4-2	TRBD2	TRBJ2-5	NA
CASSQGGGNEKLFF	TGTGCCAGCAGCCAGGGCGGGGGTAATGAAAAACTGTTTTTT	TRBV6-5	NA	TRBJ1-4	NA
CASTGPRGTEAFF	TGTGCCAGTACCGGGCCCCGGGGCACTGAAGCTTTCTTT	TRBV19	NA	TRBJ1-1	NA
CATLTGSEQYF	TGTGCCACATTGACAGGGTCCGAGCAGTACTTC	TRBV7-9	TRBD1	TRBJ2-7	few
CASRGQNVYGNQPQHF	TGTGCCAGCAGGGGACAGAATGTTTACGGCAATCAGCCCCAGCATTTT	TRBV5-4	TRBD1	TRBJ1-5	NA
CAWETGAGNTIYF	TGTGCCTGGGAAACAGGGGCTGGAAACACCATATATTTT	TRBV30	TRBD1	TRBJ1-3	few
CASSLDQGGRIQYF	TGCGCCAGCAGCTTGGATCAGGGCGGGCGCATTCAGTACTTC	TRBV5-1	NA	TRBJ2-4	few
CASSGTFVTDTQYF	TGTGCCAGCAGTGGGACATTCGTAACAGATACGCAGTATTTT	TRBV2	NA	TRBJ2-3	few
CASMGGDVQETQYF	TGTGCCAGCATGGGCGGGGACGTCCAAGAGACCCAGTACTTC	TRBV6-5	NA	TRBJ2-5	few
CASGGDSQNQPQHF	TGTGCCAGCGGGGGGGACAGTCAAAATCAGCCCCAGCATTTT	TRBV2	TRBD1	TRBJ1-5	NA
CASSSTGPAGDTQYF	TGTGCCAGCAGCTCAACAGGGCCCGCGGGAGATACGCAGTATTTT	TRBV5-6	NA	TRBJ2-3	NA
CSAPGEGYTF	TGCAGTGCTCCAGGGGAGGGCTACACCTTC	TRBV20-1	NA	TRBJ1-2	NA
CASSDSLGPQDTQYF	TGTGCCAGCAGTGACTCATTAGGGCCGCAGGATACGCAGTATTTT	TRBV6-4	NA	TRBJ2-3	NA
CASIPPQTYTIYF	TGTGCCAGCATTCCCCCACAGACTTACACCATATATTTT	TRBV6-6	NA	TRBJ1-3	NA
CASSFSGSFNIQYF	TGTGCCAGTAGTTTTTCGGGTTCTTTCAACATTCAGTACTTC	TRBV19	NA	TRBJ2-4	NA
CASSPPGNEQFF	TGTGCCAGCTCACCACCGGGTAATGAGCAGTTCTTC	TRBV18	NA	TRBJ2-1	NA
CAWRWDRAGYTF	TGTGCCTGGAGGTGGGACAGGGCTGGCTACACCTTC	TRBV30	TRBD1	TRBJ1-2	few
CASNQPGAGANVLTF	TGTGCCAGCAATCAACCAGGGGCTGGGGCCAACGTCCTGACTTTC	TRBV6-1	NA	TRBJ2-6	NA
CASSPGQGIGSRLGYTF	TGTGCCAGCAGCCCAGGACAGGGGATTGGGTCTCGTCTAGGCTACACCTTC	TRBV5-4	TRBD1	TRBJ1-2	NA
CASSLEVPSQETQYF	TGCGCCAGCAGCTTAGAGGTCCCGAGCCAAGAGACCCAGTACTTC	TRBV5-1	NA	TRBJ2-5	NA
CAARDRSSYEQYF	TGTGCCGCCCGGGACCGGAGCTCCTACGAGCAGTACTTC	TRBV19	NA	TRBJ2-7	few
CASRGTGADTQYF	TGTGCCAGCAGGGGGACAGGAGCTGATACGCAGTATTTT	TRBV2	TRBD1	TRBJ2-3	few
CASSQDREGGYTF	TGTGCCAGCAGCCAGGACAGGGAGGGTGGCTACACCTTC	TRBV7-6	TRBD1	TRBJ1-2	NA
CASSLVLATHNEQFF	TGTGCCAGCAGCTTGGTGTTGGCTACCCACAATGAGCAGTTCTTC	TRBV5-4	NA	TRBJ2-1	NA
CASLGSRDSSYEQYF	TGTGCCAGCTTGGGAAGCCGGGACAGCTCCTACGAGCAGTACTTC	TRBV18	TRBD1	TRBJ2-7	NA
CASSRTSGGPVSYNEQFF	TGTGCCAGTAGTAGGACTAGCGGGGGGCCCGTGTCCTACAATGAGCAGTTCTTC	TRBV19	TRBD2	TRBJ2-1	few
CASSYRDVGANVLTF	TGTGCCAGCAGTTACCGGGATGTTGGGGCCAACGTCCTGACTTTC	TRBV6-5	NA	TRBJ2-6	NA
CASSLQGSNSPLHF	TGTGCCAGCAGCTTGCAAGGGAGTAATTCACCCCTCCACTTT	TRBV13	NA	TRBJ1-6	NA
CASSDRFNQPQHF	TGTGCCAGCAGTGACCGATTTAATCAGCCCCAGCATTTT	TRBV25-1	NA	TRBJ1-5	few
CASTISSRNTIYF	TGTGCCAGCACTATCTCTTCTAGAAACACCATATATTTT	TRBV6-1	NA	TRBJ1-3	few
CASSRVGDFYGYTF	TGTGCCAGCAGCCGTGTCGGGGACTTCTATGGCTACACCTTC	TRBV14	NA	TRBJ1-2	NA
CASSLAGGSEQYF	TGTGCCAGCAGCTTGGCGGGTGGATCCGAGCAGTACTTC	TRBV5-4	NA	TRBJ2-7	NA
CASSSLGQSVSYNEQFF	TGTGCCAGCAGCTCCCTCGGACAGTCGGTATCCTACAATGAGCAGTTCTTC	TRBV11-2	NA	TRBJ2-1	few
CASSGMYGYTF	TGTGCCAGCAGCGGAATGTATGGCTACACCTTC	TRBV6-1	NA	TRBJ1-2	few